This passage covers 3 T cell receptor beta chains from one sample sequenced in a study of shared clonotypes between healthy human individuals. This table comes from immunoSEQ multiplex PCR, and its TCRdb copy is limited to in-frame clones, with some not included. Here the sample spans over a million clones, around 78% being singletons. Source material: memory CD4+ T cells from PBMCs. Subset given: CD45RA-negative fraction. The receptor set was obtained from a man between 18 and 29 years old in good health. Some clones in this sample may be carry-over from other donors' samples.

V gene TRBV9 combines with J gene TRBJ1-1; D call uncertain. Germline loops: CDR1 SGDLS, CDR2 YYNGEE. V gave up 4 bases and J gave up 6 bases, with 13 bases separating them. CDR3 length: 13 residues. The CDR3: CASSQPGGAEAFF. In nucleotides, the CDR3 is TGTGCCAGCAGCCAGCCCGGAGGAGCTGAAGCTTTCTTT.

The J gene is TRBJ1-2, the V gene TRBV7-2; D call uncertain. The germline V gene encodes CDR1 SGHTA and CDR2 FQGNSA. This CDR3 region has 13 residues. V was trimmed by 2 bases and J by 4 bases, leaving 8 bases between them. In DNA form, the CDR3 reads TGTGCCAGCAGCTTACAGGATATCTATGGCTACACCTTC. Translation gives CASSLQDIYGYTF.

The chain has TRBV5-6 and TRBJ1-6, with D uncertain. The germline V and J ends were trimmed by 0 bases and 7 bases, with 8 bases remaining between them. CDR3 size: 14 residues. In germline, CDR1 is SGHDT, CDR2 YYEEEE. In nucleotides, the CDR3 is TGTGCCAGCAGCTTGGGGTTTGGGAATTCACCCCTCCACTTT. It encodes CASSLGFGNSPLHF.